This T cell receptor beta chain was documented in a study of T cell repertoires in cytomegalovirus infection. MiXCR, run by TCRdb on the reads, gives a single entry per CDR3 protein. The profile shows around 300,000 distinct CDR3 sequences, 8% to 9.5% of them singletons. Trimming removed 0 bases at V and 10 bases at J, with 7 bases between. Germline V lookup: CDR1 MDHEN, CDR2 SYDVKM. The CDR3 is 12 amino acids. This clonotype was seen only a few times. The rearrangement links TRBV28 to TRBJ2-1; possibly TRBD2 for D (5 bases). The TCR comes from a human donor in good health (CMV status not recorded). Some clones in this sample may be carry-over from other donors' samples. Sequencing was performed on PBMCs. The CDR3 here is CASSLWGSEQFF. DNA of the CDR3: TGTGCCAGCAGTTTATGGGGGAGCGAGCAGTTCTTC.